This record covers a single TCR beta chain. The antigen it recognizes is unknown. No much larger clonotype is one base removed from it; base qualities were not supplied. Each collaborating institution followed its own protocols to collect whole blood in K2EDTA tubes. For TCRbeta analysis, collaborators shipped samples in one of three forms: frozen whole blood, isolated PBMCs, or DNA extracted from either of those sample types. This specimen comes from a study of blood T cell repertoires in COVID-19 (dated by TCRdb to 2018 to 2020). Study-level background: Samples from collaborators originated in the United States, Italy and Spain and spanned both the acute and convalescent phases of COVID-19. Where available, HLA class I and class II types were taken from metadata supplied by the sample provider and were not determined by assay-based typing. The samples were drawn from two sources: the first 160 participants of the ongoing ImmuneRACE study, and approximately 1,300 subjects contributed by 6 global collaborators. A de-identified subject ID, COVID-19 status, age in years and sex were almost always included in the sample metadata. The prospective study material was composed of cDNA or gDNA derived from T cells, B-cell-depleted T cells, or PBMCs. The repertoires were made available in a free public database intended to serve as a resource for research on the immune response to SARS-CoV-2. The dataset comprised deeply sampled blood TCRbeta repertoires from subjects exposed to, actively infected with, or recovered from COVID-19. Overall study results and their limits: How much clinical and demographic metadata was included differed by source and by participant, and the metadata was provided uncurated.

The immunoSEQ Assay, a bias-controlled multiplex PCR, was used to amplify TCRbeta CDR3 regions from genomic DNA. As for the original processing: Within the assay, amplification of reference gene primers was used to estimate how many nucleated cells each sample contained. Sequence reads were collapsed and filtered to measure the absolute abundance of every unique TCRbeta CDR3 rearrangement. For each sample, productive Simpson clonality was calculated as the square root of Simpson's diversity index over productive rearrangements. TCRdb's version of the immuneACCESS table is confined to in-frame rearrangements and falls short of the full clone set. An unresolved V gene accounts for under half of the shortfall where checked; the remainder is of unknown origin. Clone size and V and J calls were adopted from that table, with D and trimming inferred from the DNA. Here the sample has 250,000 to 350,000 clones; 89% occur a single time. The ten largest account for under 15% of the sample.

The TCR comes from an older woman with acute or convalescent COVID-19. The sample consisted of peripheral blood.

CDR3 reads: CASSDLIAGGGYNEQFF. The sequence in DNA is TGTGCCAGCAGTGATCTGATAGCGGGAGGCGGGTACAATGAGCAGTTCTTC. The rearrangement combines TRBV2 with TRBJ2-1; 10 bases in between match TRBD2. From the germline V gene, CDR1 is SNHLY and CDR2 is FYNNEI. The germline V end is reduced by 3 bases and the J end by 4 bases; junction bases left unmatched: 9. Including the terminal cysteine and phenylalanine, the CDR3 comprises 17 residues. The entry retains the CDR3 DNA only, 51 bases that are in frame from base 1.